These T cell receptor beta chains were read from a single sample in a study of T cell responses to AZD1222 COVID-19 vaccine. Here immunoSEQ multiplex PCR was the method, and the copy in TCRdb shows in-frame clones only, minus some. The repertoire includes about 84,000 clones, roughly nine tenths of them detected once, and about 1.4% sits in the top ten. This sample comprised peripheral blood, obtained on day 0 of AZD1222 vaccination. The receptors shown here come from an adult in good health. The CDR3 runs from the conserved cysteine through the conserved F or W. D genes are given only for firm matches. Expanded clones get a size class; other rows say once, few or many, or leave the size out.

J	size	V	D	CDR3	DNA
TRBJ2-1	.	TRBV5-1	.	CASSLAGSNEQFF	TGCGCCAGCAGCTTGGCCGGTAGCAATGAGCAGTTCTTC
TRBJ1-5	.	TRBV19	TRBD1	CATRGTGNQPQHF	TGTGCAACCAGGGGGACGGGTAATCAGCCCCAGCATTTT
TRBJ1-6	.	TRBV19	.	CASSAGQINSPLHF	TGTGCCAGTAGCGCTGGACAGATTAATTCACCCCTCCACTTT
TRBJ1-2	.	TRBV6-6	.	CASSYRQRANYGYTF	TGTGCCAGCAGTTATCGACAGCGAGCTAACTATGGCTACACCTTC
TRBJ1-5	.	TRBV2	.	CASSLGGPNQPQHF	TGTGCCAGCAGTCTGGGGGGCCCCAATCAGCCCCAGCATTTT
TRBJ2-5	.	TRBV7-9	TRBD1	CASSPGTGGETQYF	TGTGCCAGCAGCCCCGGGACAGGGGGAGAGACCCAGTACTTC
TRBJ1-4	once	TRBV19	TRBD1	CASTVIGQGSEKLFF	TGTGCCAGTACCGTAATCGGACAGGGTTCGGAAAAACTGTTTTTT
TRBJ1-1	.	TRBV19	.	CASSTNRVGTEAFF	TGTGCCAGTAGTACAAACAGGGTTGGCACTGAAGCTTTCTTT
TRBJ2-7	.	TRBV6-5	TRBD2	CASRGTSGAREQYF	TGTGCCAGCAGAGGGACTAGCGGGGCCCGGGAGCAGTACTTC
TRBJ1-1	.	TRBV19	.	CASSFVRPRNTEAFF	TGTGCCAGTAGTTTTGTCCGACCGCGTAACACTGAAGCTTTCTTT
TRBJ2-1	.	TRBV6-2/TRBV6-3	TRBD1	CASSKSYLGQGSSYNEQFF	TGTGCCAGCAGCAAATCATACCTTGGACAGGGGAGCTCCTACAATGAGCAGTTCTTC
TRBJ2-7	.	TRBV2	TRBD2	CASSALAGTYEQYF	TGTGCCAGCAGTGCGCTAGCGGGGACGTACGAGCAGTACTTC
TRBJ2-1	.	TRBV19	.	CASRRGNEQFF	TGTGCCAGTCGCCGAGGGAATGAGCAGTTCTTC
TRBJ1-2	.	TRBV19	.	CASSRQSSSYGYTF	TGTGCCAGTAGTAGGCAGAGCTCATCCTATGGCTACACCTTC
TRBJ1-2	.	TRBV14	.	CASSHTRNYGYTF	TGTGCCAGCAGCCACACAAGGAACTATGGCTACACCTTC
TRBJ2-1	once	TRBV7-6	.	CASSSGSDIPNEQFF	TGTGCCAGCAGCTCCGGCTCGGACATCCCCAATGAGCAGTTCTTC
TRBJ2-1	few	TRBV6-5	TRBD1	CASRRDRGGHEQFF	TGTGCCAGCAGGCGGGACAGGGGGGGACATGAGCAGTTCTTC